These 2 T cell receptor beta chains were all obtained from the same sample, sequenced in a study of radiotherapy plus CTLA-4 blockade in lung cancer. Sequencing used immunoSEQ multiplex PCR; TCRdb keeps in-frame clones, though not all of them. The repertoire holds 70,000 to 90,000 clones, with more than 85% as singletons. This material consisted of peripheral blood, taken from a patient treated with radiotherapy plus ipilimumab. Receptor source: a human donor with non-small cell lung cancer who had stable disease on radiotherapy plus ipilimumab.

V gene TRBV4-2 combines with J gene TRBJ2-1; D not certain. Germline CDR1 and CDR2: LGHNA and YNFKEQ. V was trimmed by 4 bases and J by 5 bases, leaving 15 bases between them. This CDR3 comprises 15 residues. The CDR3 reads CASSPFAGQDNEQFF. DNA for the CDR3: TGTGCCAGCAGCCCCTTCGCCGGCCAGGACAATGAGCAGTTCTTC.

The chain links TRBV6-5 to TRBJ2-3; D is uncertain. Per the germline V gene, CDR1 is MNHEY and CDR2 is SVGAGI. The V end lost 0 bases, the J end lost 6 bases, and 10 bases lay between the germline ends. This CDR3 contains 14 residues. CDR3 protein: CASSYSRQADTQYF. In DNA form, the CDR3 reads TGTGCCAGCAGTTACTCTCGGCAGGCCGATACGCAGTATTTT.